The present T cell receptor (beta chain) was sequenced within a study of T-cell reconstitution after alpha-beta-depleted transplantation in children. Overall study findings and caveats: Some patients' high day-60 TCRbeta diversity was attributed to recipient cells surviving conditioning. Several hundred expanded graft clones reportedly were the source of alpha-beta T cells about two months after transplant. It was newly produced T cells that mostly accounted for T-cell counts and diversity one year after transplant.

This clonotype has a count of ten or more. Antigen unknown. Germline CDR1 reads SGHNT; CDR2 reads YYREEE (reference sequence). The ends were cut back, 3 bases at V and 6 bases at J, with 18 bases in the middle. This CDR3 is built from 16 residues. Molecular barcoding with unique molecular identifiers was used for the TCRbeta library. MiXCR was run by TCRdb on the PCR reads, yielding one entry per CDR3 protein. The sample yields about 160,000 distinct CDR3 sequences, 11% seen once. Sequences were derived from PBMCs, sampled before TCRalphabeta/CD19-depleted stem cell transplant. The rearrangement joins TRBV5-4 to TRBJ2-2, with D possibly being TRBD1 (6 bases). The source is a boy younger than 10 with acute myeloid leukemia, due to receive a stem cell transplant. In nucleotides, the CDR3 is TGTGCCAGCAGCTACCAGAACAGGGTTATGGCCGGGGAGCTGTTTTTT. Translating it yields CASSYQNRVMAGELFF.